These 6 T cell receptor beta chains were sequenced from one sample in a study of blood T cell repertoires in COVID-19. Only in-frame clones appear in the TCRdb table, and some are missing; sequencing was by immunoSEQ multiplex PCR. The data contain some 170,000 clones, approximately 78% of them singletons. The sequencing input was PBMCs or T cells enriched from blood (not recorded which). The receptors shown here come from a woman aged 45-65 years who had recovered from COVID-19.

The J gene is TRBJ2-7, the V gene TRBV28; unclear D gene. Germline V CDR1 and CDR2: MDHEN, SYDVKM. The length of the CDR3 is 12 residues. Trimming shortened V by 6 bases and J by 3 bases, and 9 bases separated the two germline ends. The CDR3 region is CASSSHGYEQYF. The CDR3 bases are TGTGCCAGCAGCTCCCACGGCTACGAGCAGTACTTC.

The chain combines TRBV15 with TRBJ1-6; D may be TRBD1 (5 bases). This CDR3 contains 14 residues. The ends were cut back, 6 bases at V and 7 bases at J, with 13 bases in the middle. CDR1 is LNHNV, CDR2 YYDKDF, per germline (reference sequence). CDR3 coding DNA: TGTGCCACCAGGGATGGGGCCGGGAATTCACCCCTCCACTTT. Its translation is CATRDGAGNSPLHF.

The chain employs TRBV18 and TRBJ1-5; 9 bases line up with TRBD1. Per the germline V gene, CDR1 is KGHSH and CDR2 is LQKENI. The CDR3 consists of 14 residues. Trimming removed 6 bases from V and 7 bases from J; junction bases left unmatched: 7. The CDR3 nucleotides are TGTGCCAGCTCCCAAGACAGGGGGTCCCAGCCCCAGCATTTT. Amino acid sequence: CASSQDRGSQPQHF.

This clone has just a few counts. This chain connects TRBV27 to TRBJ2-3; 9 bases match TRBD2. The CDR3 loop spans 19 amino acids. After removal of 5 bases from V and 1 base from J, the junction contained 16 bases not matched to a gene. Germline V gives CDR1 MNHEY, CDR2 SMNVEV (reference sequence). In DNA form, the CDR3 reads TGTGCCAGCAGTCTCCACCTGAGGCGGGAGGGCCTGGGCACAGATACGCAGTATTTT. Its translation is CASSLHLRREGLGTDTQYF.

This chain connects TRBV5-6 to TRBJ2-7; 9 bases agree with TRBD1. This CDR3 is 15 amino acids long. V gave up 3 bases and J gave up 8 bases; unmatched junction bases: 12. The germline CDR1 and CDR2 sequences are SGHDT and YYEEEE. The CDR3 DNA follows: TGTGCCAGCAGCTGGACAGGGGACCCTACGAGTAAGCAGTACTTC. Translated, it gives CASSWTGDPTSKQYF.

This clone was observed a handful of times. V is TRBV5-1 and J is TRBJ1-2; 7 positions match TRBD1. The CDR3 covers 12 residues. Per germline, CDR1 SGHRS and CDR2 YFSETQ. V shed 9 bases, J shed 1 base, and the junction held 3 bases outside the gene matches. DNA for the CDR3: TGCGCCACTCAGGGGGATAACTATGGCTACACCTTC. As protein: CATQGDNYGYTF.